This entry concerns a single TCR beta chain. Its antigen is currently unknown. This sample was included in a study of shared clonotypes between healthy human individuals. In the study overall: Aged 18 to 49, the donors were a couple of women and a few men. General study results and limits: Generation probability values for non-shared clonotypes were lower than those for clonotypes shared by all four donors.

Naive CD8 cells comprised CD45RO-negative, CCR7-positively selected cells, excluding terminally differentiated effector memory CD45RA+ cells. The CDR3 consists of 13 residues. Germline V gene sequence: CDR1 MNHEY, CDR2 SMNVEV (reference sequence). V lost 4 bases, J lost 8 bases, and 14 bases lay in between. Original processing notes: Junction-only sequences without quality scores were provided by ImmunoSEQ, so filtering was different. Sequencing was performed with immunoSEQ multiplex PCR; in TCRdb, only in-frame clones are kept and a portion is missing. V, J and clone size were drawn from that table, and D and trimming were deduced from the DNA. The sample holds about 2.1 million clones; about 93% are singletons and the top ten take roughly 1.8%.

This chain uses TRBV27 with TRBJ1-2; weak D call: TRBD1 (6 bases). Sequencing was done on a sample of naive CD8+ T cells from PBMCs. This clonotype originated in a man between 18 and 35 years old in good health. Some clones in this sample may be carry-over from other donors' samples. CDR3: CASSYLQGHGYTF. DNA of the CDR3: TGTGCCAGCAGTTATCTTCAGGGGCACGGCTACACCTTC.